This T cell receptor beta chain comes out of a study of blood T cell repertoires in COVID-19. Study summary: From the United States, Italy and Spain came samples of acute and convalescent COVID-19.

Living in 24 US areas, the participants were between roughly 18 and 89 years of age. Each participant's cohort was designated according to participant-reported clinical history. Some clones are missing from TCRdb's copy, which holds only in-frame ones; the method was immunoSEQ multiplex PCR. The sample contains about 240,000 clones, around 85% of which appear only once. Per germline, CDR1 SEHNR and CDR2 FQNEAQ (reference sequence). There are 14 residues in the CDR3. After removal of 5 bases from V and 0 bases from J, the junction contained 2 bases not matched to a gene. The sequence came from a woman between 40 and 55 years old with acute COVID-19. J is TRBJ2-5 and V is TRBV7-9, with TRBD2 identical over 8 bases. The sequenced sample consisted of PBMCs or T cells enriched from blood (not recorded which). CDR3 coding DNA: TGTGCCAGCAGCAAACTAGCGGACCAAGAGACCCAGTACTTC. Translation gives CASSKLADQETQYF.